This is a list of T cell receptor beta chains from one sample in a study of CD8 T cells in ankylosing spondylitis. TCRdb passed the 5' RACE reads through MiXCR, listing each CDR3 protein once. The table has about 340,000 distinct CDR3 sequences, roughly 8% seen once; the top ten hold roughly 15%. Material: blood, either unsorted or a sorted T cell fraction (not recorded which). The receptor source for this set is a male donor with ankylosing spondylitis. Both conserved end residues are part of each CDR3. A D gene is named only where the DNA matches it firmly. Not all rows give a size; the values are once, few, many and, for expanded clones, a class.

clone_size d_call j_call v_call cdr3_aa cdr3_nt
NA NA TRBJ2-1 TRBV2 CASSVWGPNEQFF TGTGCCAGCAGTGTCTGGGGGCCCAATGAGCAGTTCTTC
NA NA TRBJ1-5 TRBV5-1 CASSLEGFNQPQHF TGCGCCAGCAGCTTGGAGGGTTTCAATCAGCCCCAGCATTTT
NA NA TRBJ2-1 TRBV24-1 CATSDRGRGISEQFF TGTGCCACCAGTGATCGGGGACGTGGGATTAGCGAGCAGTTCTTC
NA TRBD2 TRBJ2-2 TRBV5-1 CASSFGLAGVANTGELFF TGCGCCAGCAGCTTCGGACTAGCGGGAGTAGCGAACACCGGGGAGCTGTTTTTT
few NA TRBJ1-1 TRBV6-2/TRBV6-3 CASSEDTVNNEAFF TGTGCCAGCAGTGAGGACACCGTGAATAATGAAGCTTTCTTT
few NA TRBJ2-7 TRBV11-2 CASSRPNSQRPDRSSTYEQYF TGTGCCAGCAGCCGTCCGAACTCCCAGAGACCAGACAGGAGCTCAACCTACGAGCAGTACTTC
many TRBD2 TRBJ2-1 TRBV7-7 CASSPGLAGGSEQFF TGTGCCAGCAGCCCGGGACTAGCGGGAGGAAGTGAGCAGTTCTTC
many TRBD1 TRBJ2-7 TRBV7-2 CASSQRQGPYEQYF TGTGCCAGCAGCCAACGACAGGGTCCCTACGAGCAGTACTTC
many NA TRBJ2-6 TRBV20-1 CSARDRGRPPGANVLTF TGCAGTGCTAGAGATAGAGGGAGGCCCCCTGGGGCCAACGTCCTGACTTTC
NA TRBD2 TRBJ2-7 TRBV20-1 CSALPGLAGEFDEQYF TGCAGTGCTCTCCCTGGCCTAGCGGGAGAATTCGACGAGCAGTACTTC
many NA TRBJ2-2 TRBV5-1 CASSFDRPATGELFF TGCGCCAGCAGCTTCGACAGACCAGCCACCGGGGAGCTGTTTTTT
NA NA TRBJ1-5 TRBV11-2 CASSRSTGSNQPQHF TGTGCCAGCAGCCGAAGCACGGGTAGCAATCAGCCCCAGCATTTT
many NA TRBJ1-6 TRBV4-3 CASSQGVSPLHF TGCGCCAGCAGCCAAGGGGTGTCACCCCTCCACTTT
NA NA TRBJ2-1 TRBV6-5 CASSYVSSYNEQFF TGTGCCAGCAGTTATGTAAGCTCCTACAATGAGCAGTTCTTC
many NA TRBJ2-1 TRBV29-1 CSVEDQGTALYEQFF TGCAGCGTTGAAGATCAGGGTACGGCGCTCTATGAGCAGTTCTTC
few NA TRBJ2-5 TRBV2 CASKGEETQYF TGTGCCAGCAAGGGTGAGGAGACCCAGTACTTC
many TRBD2 TRBJ2-1 TRBV29-1 CSVDGRLSYNEQFF TGCAGCGTTGACGGGAGGTTGTCCTACAATGAGCAGTTCTTC
NA TRBD1 TRBJ1-5 TRBV12-3/TRBV12-4 CASTPTGGVGTQHF TGTGCCAGCACCCCAACAGGGGGTGTAGGGACCCAGCATTTT
NA TRBD1 TRBJ2-7 TRBV9 CASSGGQVPYEQYF TGTGCCAGCAGCGGGGGACAGGTACCCTACGAGCAGTACTTC
NA TRBD1 TRBJ1-5 TRBV2 CASSEVEGRGQPQHF TGTGCCAGCAGTGAAGTGGAGGGCAGGGGGCAGCCCCAGCATTTT
few NA TRBJ1-2 TRBV12-3/TRBV12-4 CASRVNYGYTF TGTGCCAGCAGGGTGAACTATGGCTACACCTTC
many NA TRBJ2-1 TRBV20-1 CSAQEVLYNEQFF TGCAGTGCTCAGGAGGTACTCTACAATGAGCAGTTCTTC